This record covers a single T cell receptor (beta chain). Its antigen is still unknown. Base qualities are missing; no much larger clone stands one base away. TCRbeta CDR3 regions were amplified from genomic DNA by means of the immunoSEQ Assay, a bias-controlled multiplex PCR. As for the original processing: The number of nucleated cells in each sample was estimated from the amplification of reference gene primers within the assay. Sequence reads were collapsed and filtered to measure the absolute abundance of every unique TCRbeta CDR3 rearrangement. Productive Simpson clonality was computed per sample as the square root of Simpson's diversity index over productive rearrangements. The clones in this table, taken by TCRdb from immuneACCESS, are in-frame only. Not every clone is retained; where verified, under half of the shortfall comes from an unresolved V gene, and the cause of the rest is unknown. That table supplies the V and J calls and clone size; D and trimming were determined from the DNA. This sample has roughly 250,000 clones in its table, and about four fifths of those were observed once. The ten largest clones take up approximately 8.6% of the sample.

The data belong to a study of blood T cell repertoires in COVID-19 (dated by TCRdb to the early 2020s). Broadly, across the study: Collaborator samples came from the United States, Italy and Spain and covered acute and convalescent phases of COVID-19. The repertoires were released in a freely available public database meant as a resource for research on the immune response to SARS-CoV-2. The material from the prospective study consisted of cDNA or gDNA derived from T cells, B-cell-depleted T cells, or PBMCs. Sample metadata almost always included a de-identified subject ID, COVID-19 status, age in years and sex. The samples were drawn from the first 160 participants of the ongoing ImmuneRACE study and from under 1,500 subjects provided by 6 global collaborators. Deeply sampled blood TCRbeta repertoires from subjects exposed to, actively infected with, or recovered from COVID-19 were included in the dataset. Where available, HLA class I and class II types were taken from metadata supplied by the sample provider and were not determined by assay-based typing.

Whole blood was collected in K2EDTA tubes by collaborating institutions according to the institutions' own protocols. Collaborator samples were shipped for TCRbeta analysis as frozen whole blood, isolated PBMCs, or DNA extracted from either sample type. CDR1 and CDR2, per the germline V gene, are SGHVS and FNYEAQ. Clipping removes 7 bases from V and 4 bases from J, with 12 as the unmatched junction base count. There are 15 amino acids in the CDR3, from cysteine to phenylalanine inclusive. Only the CDR3 DNA is retained, 45 bases long and in frame from the first base. Overall study results and their limits: The quantity of clinical and demographic metadata differed by source and by participant and was supplied without curation.

The sequenced sample was peripheral blood. This chain is built from TRBV7-6 and TRBJ2-7, with 8 central nucleotides matching TRBD1. The clonotype comes from a man aged 40-55 years with active or convalescent COVID-19. The CDR3 reads as follows: CASTLSAGGDYEQYF. The sequenced DNA is TGTGCCAGCACTCTTTCCGCAGGGGGCGATTACGAGCAGTACTTC.